The present entry profiles one T cell receptor (beta chain) with its context. This record belongs to a study of blood T cell repertoires in COVID-19. Study-level information: The United States, Italy and Spain provided the acute and convalescent COVID-19 samples. The analysed material was cDNA or gDNA that came from T cells, B-cell-depleted T cells, or PBMCs.

Generated by immunoSEQ multiplex PCR, the TCRdb table keeps only in-frame clones and is missing some. The table has 230,000 or so clones, 65% to 90% seen once. The sequencing sample was made of peripheral blood. The source of this sequence is a woman aged 40 to 55 who had recovered from COVID-19.

CDR3 bases: TGTGCCAGCAGCTTACGGGGGAGCTCCTACAATGAGCAGTTCTTC. It encodes CASSLRGSSYNEQFF. The gene calls are TRBV7-9 and TRBJ2-1; tentative D call: TRBD2 (6 bases). CDR1 and CDR2 from the germline V gene are SEHNR and FQNEAQ (reference sequence). V was trimmed by 2 bases and J by 0 bases, leaving 8 bases between them. This CDR3 is built from 15 residues.